This entry concerns a single T cell receptor beta chain. The sample belongs to a study of blood T cell repertoires in COVID-19. Background on the study: T cells, B-cell-depleted T cells, or PBMCs supplied cDNA or gDNA.

Original data processing: It was from reference gene primer amplification that nucleated cell counts were estimated. TCRdb's copy holds only in-frame clones and misses some; the assay was immunoSEQ multiplex PCR. V, J and clone size are those of that table, while D and trimming were read from the DNA. Here the sample spans about 55,000 clones, 85% being singletons. The CDR3 consists of 13 residues. Trimming pared 3 bases from V and 5 bases from J, leaving 10 bases between. The germline V gene has CDR1 SGHTA and CDR2 FQGNSA. This chain links TRBV7-2 with TRBJ2-5; no definite D call. This TCR was recovered from a human donor in a cohort sampled during active COVID-19. Material for sequencing was peripheral blood. The CDR3 nucleotides read TGTGCCAGCAGCTTCCCTCCTACGGAGACCCAGTACTTC. This translates into CASSFPPTETQYF.